The subject of this entry is one TCR beta chain. The antigen remains unidentified. The data derive from a study of shared clonotypes between healthy human individuals. Notes on the study in general: It was the non-shared clonotypes that had lower generation probabilities than clonotypes shared by all four donors. Relative to memory subsets, naive subsets generally showed larger estimated richness.

Assay: immunoSEQ multiplex PCR; the TCRdb copy retains only in-frame clones and omits some. The table shows hundreds of thousands of clones, with about 96% occurring only once. Donation came from healthy HIV-negative adults that had no recent acute infections or vaccinations. Germline V gene lookup returns CDR1 SQVTM and CDR2 ANQGSEA. V was pared by 6 bases and J by 1 base, with 13 bases between. The CDR3 runs to 14 residues. Material for sequencing was memory CD8+ T cells sorted from blood. Subset noted: CD45RO+ cells pooled with CCR7-negative TemRA cells. This chain links TRBV29-1 with TRBJ1-5, with D possibly TRBD1 on 6 matching bases. The TCR sequence derives from a man aged 25 to 40 in good health. CDR3 in DNA: TGCAGCGTAAGTTGGGGGCACAGCAATCAGCCCCAGCATTTT. It translates to CSVSWGHSNQPQHF.